The subject of this entry is one T cell receptor beta chain. The record originates from a study of blood T cell repertoires in COVID-19. Germline CDR1 reads LNHDA; CDR2 reads SQIVND (reference sequence). V shed 5 bases, J shed 4 bases, and the junction held 3 bases outside the gene matches. This CDR3 is built from 16 residues. Original handling: Amplifying reference gene primers gave estimates of nucleated cell counts. TCRdb keeps only in-frame clones here, not all; method: immunoSEQ multiplex PCR. From that table come the V and J calls and clone size; the DNA was used to work out D and trimming. The data contain under 500,000 clones, roughly nine tenths of them singletons. The study recruited people aged about 18 to 95 years across roughly 25 US areas.

Input material: PBMCs or T cells enriched from blood (not recorded which). The receptor was derived from a man aged 30-40 years who had recovered from COVID-19. This chain uses TRBV19 with TRBJ2-1, with TRBD2 matching over 15 bases. Here the CDR3 reads CASSSGLAGGYNEQFF. In nucleotides, the CDR3 is TGTGCCAGTAGTTCCGGACTAGCGGGAGGGTACAATGAGCAGTTCTTC.